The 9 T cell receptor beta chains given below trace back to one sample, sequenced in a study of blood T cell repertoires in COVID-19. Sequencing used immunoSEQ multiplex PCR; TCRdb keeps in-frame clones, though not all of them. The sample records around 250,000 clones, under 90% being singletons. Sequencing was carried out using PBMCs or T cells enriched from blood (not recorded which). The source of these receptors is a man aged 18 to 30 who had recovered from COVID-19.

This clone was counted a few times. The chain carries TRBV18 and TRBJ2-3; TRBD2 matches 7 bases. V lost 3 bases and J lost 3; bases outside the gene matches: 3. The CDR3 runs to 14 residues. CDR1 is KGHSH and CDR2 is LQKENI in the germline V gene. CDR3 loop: CASSPPGGTDTQYF. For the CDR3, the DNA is TGTGCCAGCTCACCGCCCGGGGGGACAGATACGCAGTATTTT.

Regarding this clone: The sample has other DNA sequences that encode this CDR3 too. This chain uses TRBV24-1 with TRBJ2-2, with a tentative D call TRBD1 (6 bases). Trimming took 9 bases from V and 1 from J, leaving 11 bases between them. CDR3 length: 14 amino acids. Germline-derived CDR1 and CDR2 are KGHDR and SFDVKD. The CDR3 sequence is CATARGQNTGELFF. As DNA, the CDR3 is TGTGCCACCGCTAGGGGACAGAACACCGGGGAGCTGTTTTTT.

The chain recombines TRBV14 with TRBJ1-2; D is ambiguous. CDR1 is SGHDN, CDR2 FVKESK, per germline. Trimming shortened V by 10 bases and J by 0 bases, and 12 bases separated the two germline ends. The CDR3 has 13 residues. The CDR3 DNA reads TGTGCCACGACAAGGCAACCTAACTATGGCTACACCTTC. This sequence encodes CATTRQPNYGYTF. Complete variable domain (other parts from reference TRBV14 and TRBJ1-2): EAGVTQFPSHSVIEKGQTVTLRCDPISGHDNLYWYRRVMGKEIKFLLHFVKESKQDESGMPNNRFLAERTGGTYSTLKVQPAELEDSGVYFCATTRQPNYGYTFGSGTRLTVV.

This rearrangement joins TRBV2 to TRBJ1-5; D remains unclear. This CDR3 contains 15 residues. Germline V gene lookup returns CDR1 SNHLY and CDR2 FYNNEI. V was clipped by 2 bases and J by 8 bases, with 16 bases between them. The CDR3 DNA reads TGTGCCAGCAGTGAATACCCGGGAATGGTTGAGCCCCAGCATTTT. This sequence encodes CASSEYPGMVEPQHF.

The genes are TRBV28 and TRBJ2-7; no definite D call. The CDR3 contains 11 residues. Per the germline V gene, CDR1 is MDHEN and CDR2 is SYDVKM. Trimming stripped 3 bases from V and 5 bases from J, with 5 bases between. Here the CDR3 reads CASSFRDEQYF. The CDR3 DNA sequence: TGTGCCAGCAGTTTTCGCGACGAGCAGTACTTC. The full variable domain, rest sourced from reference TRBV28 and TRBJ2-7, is DVKVTQSSRYLVKRTGEKVFLECVQDMDHENMFWYRQDPGLGLRLIYFSYDVKMKEKGDIPEGYSVSREKKERFSLILESASTNQTSMYLCASSFRDEQYFGPGTRLTVT.

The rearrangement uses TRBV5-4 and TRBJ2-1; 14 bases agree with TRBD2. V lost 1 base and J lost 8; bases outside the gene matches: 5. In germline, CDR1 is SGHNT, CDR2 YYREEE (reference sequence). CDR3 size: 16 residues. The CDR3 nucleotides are TGTGCCAGCAGCTTGCCGGGGACTAGCGGGAGAGATGAGCAGTTCTTC. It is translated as CASSLPGTSGRDEQFF.

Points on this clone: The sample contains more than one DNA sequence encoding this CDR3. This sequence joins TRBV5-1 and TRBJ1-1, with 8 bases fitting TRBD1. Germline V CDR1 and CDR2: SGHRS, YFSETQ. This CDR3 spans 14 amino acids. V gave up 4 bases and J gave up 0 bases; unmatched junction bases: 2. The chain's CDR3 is CASSGTGLNTEAFF. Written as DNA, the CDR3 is TGCGCCAGCAGCGGGACAGGTTTGAACACTGAAGCTTTCTTT. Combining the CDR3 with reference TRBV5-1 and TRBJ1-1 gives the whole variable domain KAGVTQTPRYLIKTRGQQVTLSCSPISGHRSVSWYQQTPGQGLQFLFEYFSETQRNKGNFPGRFSGRQFSNSRSEMNVSTLELGDSALYLCASSGTGLNTEAFFGQGTRLTVV.

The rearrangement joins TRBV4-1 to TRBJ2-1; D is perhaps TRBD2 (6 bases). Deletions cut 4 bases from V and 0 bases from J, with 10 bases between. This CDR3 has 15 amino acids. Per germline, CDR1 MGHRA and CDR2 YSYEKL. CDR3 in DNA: TGCGCCAGCAGCCTTAGCGGAAGCTCCTACAATGAGCAGTTCTTC. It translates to CASSLSGSSYNEQFF.

CDR3 residues: CASSRTGGTDTQYF. The CDR3 DNA is TGTGCCAGCAGCCGGACGGGGGGAACAGATACGCAGTATTTT. V is TRBV3-1 (or the pseudogene TRBV3-2) and J is TRBJ2-3; TRBD2 matches 7 bases. CDR1 is LGHDT, CDR2 YNNKEL, per germline (reference sequence). With V trimmed by 4 bases and J by 3 bases, 4 bases remained unmatched. CDR3 length equals 14 residues.